Below, 16 T cell receptor beta chains from the same sample are listed, as sequenced in a study of blood T cell repertoires in COVID-19. The protocol was immunoSEQ multiplex PCR, while the TCRdb copy is restricted to in-frame clones and leaves out a portion. This table holds about 280,000 clones, about 88% found once. Specimen: peripheral blood. Receptors originate from a woman aged 70-85 years with COVID-19, enrolled during active disease.

This clone was seen only a few times. The J gene is TRBJ1-6, the V gene TRBV7-2; 7 positions match TRBD1. The length of the CDR3 is 16 residues. Germline V CDR1 and CDR2: SGHTA, FQGNSA. V lost 2 bases, J lost 7 bases, and 8 bases stayed unmatched. The CDR3 loop is CASSLIPGQRNSPLHF. The DNA for the CDR3 is TGTGCCAGCAGCTTAATCCCGGGACAGAGGAATTCACCCCTCCACTTT.

This clone was counted between two and nine times. This rearrangement joins TRBV2 to TRBJ2-3; D is perhaps TRBD2 (5 bases). The length of the CDR3 is 14 residues. V was cut by 4 bases and J by 1 base, with 9 bases left in between. In germline, CDR1 is SNHLY, CDR2 FYNNEI. This CDR3 reads CASSASGGTDTQYF. In DNA, the CDR3 is TGTGCCAGCAGTGCGAGCGGTGGCACAGATACGCAGTATTTT.

This clone has more than one count but fewer than ten. This chain joins TRBV6-1 and TRBJ2-1, with TRBD2 identical over 11 bases. V lost 1 base, J lost 7 bases, and 6 bases stayed unmatched. Germline values: CDR1 MNHNS, CDR2 SASEGT. This CDR3 has 16 residues. The CDR3 DNA sequence: TGTGCCAGCAGTGAAGGTCCTAGCGGGGGGCAGAATGAGCAGTTCTTC. It codes for CASSEGPSGGQNEQFF.

This clone has only a few counts. The gene calls are TRBV18 and TRBJ2-5; 7 bases agree with TRBD1. V shed 9 bases, J shed 5 bases, and the junction held 12 bases outside the gene matches. The CDR3 is made up of 14 amino acids. Germline V CDR1 and CDR2: KGHSH, LQKENI. CDR3 nucleotides: TGTGCCAGTTCCGTAAGACAGGGAGTGGAGACCCAGTACTTC. It yields the protein CASSVRQGVETQYF. Full variable domain (remainder filled in from reference TRBV18 and TRBJ2-5): NAGVMQNPRHLVRRRGQEARLRCSPMKGHSHVYWYRQLPEEGLKFMVYLQKENIIDESGMPKERFSAEFPKEGPSILRIQQVVRGDSAAYFCASSVRQGVETQYFGPGTRLLVL.

This clone has just a few counts. V and J are TRBV2 and TRBJ2-7; D is uncertain. The V end lost 4 bases, the J end lost 3 bases, and 10 bases lay between the germline ends. The CDR3 runs 13 residues. Germline-derived CDR1 and CDR2 are SNHLY and FYNNEI. In nucleotides, the CDR3 is TGTGCCAGCAGTGGCCGTCCCTACTACGAGCAGTACTTC. Amino acids: CASSGRPYYEQYF. Drawing the rest from reference TRBV2 and TRBJ2-7, the complete variable domain is EPEVTQTPSHQVTQMGQEVILRCVPISNHLYFYWYRQILGQKVEFLVSFYNNEISEKSEIFDDQFSVERPDGSNFTLKIRSTKLEDSAMYFCASSGRPYYEQYFGPGTRLTVT.

The V gene is TRBV5-1, the J gene TRBJ2-5, with a tentative D call TRBD1 (5 bases). Trimming took off 3 bases at V and 5 bases at J, with 14 bases between the two ends. There are 14 residues in the CDR3. The germline V gene has CDR1 SGHRS and CDR2 YFSETQ. CDR3 sequence (DNA): TGCGCCAGCAGCTGGGGCCCCCCCGAGGAGACCCAGTACTTC. The encoded protein is CASSWGPPEETQYF.

The rearrangement joins TRBV15 to TRBJ2-1; D unclear. Trimming left V 0 bases short and J 7 bases short, with 13 bases between. This CDR3 contains 15 residues. CDR1 LNHNV and CDR2 YYDKDF come from the germline V gene (reference sequence). CDR3 amino acids: CATSRDRAELNEQFF. The CDR3, as DNA: TGTGCCACCAGCAGAGATCGAGCAGAACTAAATGAGCAGTTCTTC.

This chain uses TRBV2 with TRBJ1-6, with TRBD1 matching over 8 bases. CDR1 is SNHLY, CDR2 FYNNEI, per germline. CDR3 length: 16 amino acids. After removal of 6 bases from V and 10 bases from J, the junction contained 14 bases not matched to a gene. The CDR3 sequence: CASSDVRTGLGSPLHF. The DNA of the CDR3 is TGTGCCAGCAGCGACGTTCGGACAGGGTTAGGGTCACCCCTCCACTTT.

This chain connects TRBV19 to TRBJ1-2; unclear D gene. There are 12 residues in the CDR3. With 9 bases removed from V and 5 bases from J, the gap between germline ends came to 13 bases. The germline gives CDR1 LNHDA, CDR2 SQIVND (reference sequence). CDR3 residues: CASLDSYYGYTF. Here the CDR3 DNA reads TGTGCCAGCCTAGACTCATATTATGGCTACACCTTC.

The chain couples TRBV7-2 to TRBJ1-1; D perhaps matches TRBD1 (6 bases). There are 14 residues in the CDR3. Deletions cut 6 bases from V and 3 bases from J, with 14 bases between. CDR1 and CDR2 (germline): SGHTA, FQGNSA. The CDR3 bases are TGTGCCAGCAGATGGACAGAGTCCGACACTGAAGCTTTCTTT. Protein product: CASRWTESDTEAFF.

This clone was counted between two and nine times. The rearrangement uses TRBV13 and TRBJ2-3, with TRBD1 as a possible D gene (5 bases). The CDR3 is made up of 13 amino acids. V lost 4 bases, J lost 6 bases, and 11 bases lay in between. CDR1 and CDR2 (germline): PRHDT, FYEKMQ (reference sequence). In nucleotides, the CDR3 is TGTGCCAGCAGCTCCACAGGTGGCGATACGCAGTATTTT. Translation gives CASSSTGGDTQYF.

This clone is a singleton in its sample. V is TRBV6-5 and J is TRBJ2-7; TRBD2 agrees at 8 bases. With 7 bases clipped from V and 3 bases from J, the junction kept 5 bases outside the gene matches. The CDR3 extends over 13 amino acids. The germline CDR1 and CDR2 sequences are MNHEY and SVGAGI. CDR3: CASKFSGGYEQYF. The CDR3 region has the DNA TGTGCCAGCAAGTTCAGCGGGGGCTACGAGCAGTACTTC.

The chain has TRBV24-1 and TRBJ1-4, with D possibly TRBD1 on 6 matching bases. The CDR3 totals 19 residues. The V gene lost 7 bases and the J gene lost 0 bases, with 23 bases spanning the gap. The germline V gene encodes CDR1 KGHDR and CDR2 SFDVKD. The CDR3 nucleotides are TGTGCCACCAGCCCGATTTCTGGCAGGGGTTTATCAACTAATGAAAAACTGTTTTTT. Its translation: CATSPISGRGLSTNEKLFF.

The V and J genes are TRBV5-1 and TRBJ1-2; TRBD1 matches at 12 bases. Germline values: CDR1 SGHRS, CDR2 YFSETQ. With 4 bases clipped from V and 8 bases from J, the junction kept 3 bases outside the gene matches. The CDR3 contains 13 residues. This CDR3 is CASSPGTGGGYTF. In nucleotides, the CDR3 is TGCGCCAGCAGCCCTGGGACAGGGGGCGGCTACACCTTC.

The gene calls are TRBV28 and TRBJ1-5; tentative D call: TRBD1 (5 bases). This CDR3 comprises 15 residues. CDR1 is MDHEN and CDR2 is SYDVKM in the germline V gene. The ends were cut back, 4 bases at V and 7 bases at J, with 17 bases in the middle. In DNA form, the CDR3 reads TGTGCCAGCAGTTGGAGGGTCCAGGGAAACCAGCCCCAGCATTTT. This encodes CASSWRVQGNQPQHF.

This rearrangement joins TRBV4-3 to TRBJ2-2; 7 bases are a match to TRBD2. The CDR3 extends over 16 amino acids. V was clipped by 1 base and J by 1 base; unmatched bases: 3. Germline values: CDR1 LGHNA, CDR2 YSLEER. CDR3 region: CASSQGGGGNTGELFF. The CDR3 nucleotides read TGCGCCAGCAGCCAAGGGGGCGGGGGGAACACCGGGGAGCTGTTTTTT.